The 28 T cell receptor beta chains below come from one sample, sequenced in a study of technical replicates of blood from four donors. The protocol was immunoSEQ multiplex PCR, while the TCRdb copy is restricted to in-frame clones and leaves out a portion. The data hold over 65,000 clones, with about 96% observed a single time. The source material was T cells isolated from PBMCs. The receptors originated from a human donor in good health.

This clone was observed once. The V gene is TRBV9, the J gene TRBJ2-7; 11 bases match TRBD1. Germline CDR1 SGDLS, CDR2 YYNGEE. The CDR3 is made up of 14 amino acids. V dropped 4 bases and J dropped 6; count of bases not matched to a gene: 6. CDR3 DNA: TGTGCCAGCAGCCTCTCGGGGACAGGGGGCGAGCAGTACTTC. Protein: CASSLSGTGGEQYF.

This chain connects TRBV14 to TRBJ2-3, with 8 nucleotides matching TRBD1. The CDR3 runs to 16 residues. CDR1 is SGHDN, CDR2 FVKESK, per germline. V trimming: 1 base; J trimming: 5 bases; junction bases outside the gene matches: 8. The CDR3 DNA sequence: TGTGCCAGCAGCCAAGTACAGGGGGGCTTCGGAGATACGCAGTATTTT. This sequence encodes CASSQVQGGFGDTQYF.

The gene calls are TRBV7-2 and TRBJ2-7; 8 bases are shared with TRBD2. Germline V lookup: CDR1 SGHTA, CDR2 FQGNSA. The CDR3 is 14 residues long. The junction had 5 bases not matched to a gene; V was cut back by 4 bases and J by 3 bases. This CDR3 is CASSYSGSVYEQYF. The CDR3, as DNA: TGTGCCAGCAGCTACAGCGGGAGTGTCTACGAGCAGTACTTC.

CDR3 in amino acids: CASSYWTGASGNTIYF. CDR3 nucleotide sequence: TGTGCCAGCAGTTACTGGACAGGAGCCTCTGGAAACACCATATATTTT. The chain has TRBV6-5 and TRBJ1-3; 7 nucleotides agree with TRBD1. V was clipped by 1 base and J by 0 bases; unmatched bases: 3. The CDR3 has 16 residues. Germline lookup yields CDR1 MNHEY and CDR2 SVGAGI.

The genes are TRBV6-1 and TRBJ2-7, with a possible D match to TRBD1 (6 bases). V was trimmed by 3 bases and J by 3 bases, leaving 15 bases between them. This CDR3 contains 15 residues. Germline CDR1 is MNHNS and CDR2 is SASEGT. The CDR3, as DNA: TGTGCCAGCAGTGACCCTCTAACAGGGTACTACGAGCAGTACTTC. Its translation: CASSDPLTGYYEQYF.

The chain carries TRBV4-1 and TRBJ1-2; 7 bases are shared with TRBD1. CDR1 is MGHRA, CDR2 YSYEKL, per germline. Germline trimming cut 2 bases from V and 6 bases from J; bases unmatched to any gene: 12. The CDR3 has 16 amino acids. The DNA for the CDR3 is TGCGCCAGCAGCCAACGGATTGACAGGGTTCGGGATGGCTACACCTTC. Translated: CASSQRIDRVRDGYTF.

This chain joins TRBV5-6 and TRBJ2-7; 8 nucleotides line up with TRBD1. CDR3 length equals 13 residues. CDR1 SGHDT and CDR2 YYEEEE come from the germline V gene. J lost 1 base, V lost 5 bases, and 2 bases had no gene match. The CDR3 reads CASRRTGSYEQYF. CDR3 nucleotide sequence: TGTGCCAGCAGGAGGACAGGGTCCTACGAGCAGTACTTC.

This clone appeared once. The V and J genes are TRBV10-2 and TRBJ2-3, with 11 nucleotides matching TRBD2. Germline loops: CDR1 WSHSY, CDR2 SAAADI. The CDR3 spans 12 residues. J lost 5 bases, V lost 10 bases, and 2 bases had no gene match. The CDR3 coding sequence is TGCGCCATAGGGACTAGCGGAGATACGCAGTATTTT. This gives the protein CAIGTSGDTQYF.

The chain carries TRBV5-1 and TRBJ2-7, with no clear D. The germline CDR1 and CDR2 sequences are SGHRS and YFSETQ. Trimming removed 0 bases from V and 7 bases from J, with 11 bases in between. The CDR3 has 13 amino acids. The CDR3 sequence is CASSLGQALEQYF. CDR3 coding DNA: TGCGCCAGCAGCTTGGGGCAGGCCCTGGAGCAGTACTTC. Filled out from reference TRBV5-1 and TRBJ2-7, the complete variable domain reads KAGVTQTPRYLIKTRGQQVTLSCSPISGHRSVSWYQQTPGQGLQFLFEYFSETQRNKGNFPGRFSGRQFSNSRSEMNVSTLELGDSALYLCASSLGQALEQYFGPGTRLTVT.

V gene TRBV5-1 combines with J gene TRBJ1-5; 7 positions match TRBD1. The CDR3 extends over 15 amino acids. Per the germline V gene, CDR1 is SGHRS and CDR2 is YFSETQ. The V segment lost 0 bases and the J segment 4 bases; nucleotides outside the gene matches: 4. The CDR3 DNA reads TGCGCCAGCAGCTTGGGCGGGACAGATAATCAGCCCCAGCATTTT. Its protein product is CASSLGGTDNQPQHF.

The rearrangement links TRBV19 to TRBJ2-1; 12 bases map to TRBD2. Germline CDR1 and CDR2: LNHDA and SQIVND (reference sequence). J lost 14 bases, V lost 4 bases, and 9 bases had no gene match. The CDR3 is 14 residues long. The CDR3 nucleotides read TGTGCCAGTAGTAAAGCTAGCGGGGGGGCGTTGAAGTTCTTC. Amino acid sequence: CASSKASGGALKFF.

The rearrangement uses TRBV7-2 and TRBJ1-2; 8 bases are shared with TRBD1. V trimming: 1 base; J trimming: 5 bases; junction bases outside the gene matches: 0. Germline V gene data show CDR1 as SGHTA and CDR2 as FQGNSA. The CDR3 is made up of 13 amino acids. The CDR3 DNA reads as TGTGCCAGCAGCTTAGACAGGGGGTATGGCTACACCTTC. It specifies CASSLDRGYGYTF.

The chain links TRBV5-5 to TRBJ2-4; 11 bases line up with TRBD1. Germline assignment: CDR1 SGHKS and CDR2 YYEKEE (reference sequence). The CDR3 covers 14 residues. J lost 8 bases, V lost 1 base, and 2 bases had no gene match. CDR3 amino acids: CASSLTGQGDIQYF. CDR3 sequence (DNA): TGTGCCAGCAGCTTGACGGGACAGGGGGACATTCAGTACTTC.

This clone was seen only once. The rearrangement joins TRBV7-9 to TRBJ2-3; TRBD2 matches at 11 bases. The V gene end was trimmed by 5 bases and the J gene end by 2 bases; junction bases not matched to a gene: 6. The germline CDR1 and CDR2 sequences are SEHNR and FQNEAQ (reference sequence). The CDR3 sequence is 16 residues long. CDR3 region: CASSRTSGGNTDTQYF. CDR3 coding DNA: TGTGCCAGCAGCAGAACTAGCGGGGGCAACACAGATACGCAGTATTTT.

V gene TRBV11-2 combines with J gene TRBJ2-5; D is possibly TRBD2 (6 bases). Deletions cut 1 base from V and 4 bases from J, with 13 bases between. Germline CDR1 is SGHAT and CDR2 is FQNNGV. The CDR3 has 15 residues. Here the CDR3 reads CASSLGGKIPETQYF. The DNA of the CDR3 is TGTGCCAGCAGCTTAGGCGGGAAGATTCCAGAGACCCAGTACTTC.

The gene calls are TRBV5-5 and TRBJ2-7; D is possibly TRBD1 (7 bases). Germline V lookup: CDR1 SGHKS, CDR2 YYEKEE (reference sequence). The CDR3 length is 15 residues. V lost 0 bases to trimming and J lost 4 bases, with 14 bases between them. The CDR3: CASSLDGQGGYEQYF. CDR3 nucleotides: TGTGCCAGCAGCTTGGACGGGCAGGGGGGATACGAGCAGTACTTC.

J is TRBJ2-1 and V is TRBV6-5, with D perhaps TRBD1 (6 bases). The CDR3 covers 16 residues. V was clipped by 0 bases and J by 8 bases, with 17 bases between them. Per germline, CDR1 MNHEY and CDR2 SVGAGI. DNA for the CDR3: TGTGCCAGCAGTTACTCTAAACCGGGACAAGGAGATGAGCAGTTCTTC. Translating gives CASSYSKPGQGDEQFF.

The chain recombines TRBV27 with TRBJ2-1, with D tentatively TRBD1 (6 bases). V was clipped by 3 bases and J by 5 bases, with 14 bases between them. Germline V gene sequence: CDR1 MNHEY, CDR2 SMNVEV (reference sequence). This CDR3 has 15 amino acids. As DNA, the CDR3 is TGTGCCAGCAGTTTGATAACAGGGTCTGACAATGAGCAGTTCTTC. It encodes CASSLITGSDNEQFF.

The rearrangement uses TRBV5-8 and TRBJ2-3, with TRBD2 as a possible D gene (6 bases). V dropped 0 bases and J dropped 4 bases, with 15 bases sitting between them. Germline CDR1 is SGHTS and CDR2 is YDEGEE. The CDR3 totals 16 residues. CDR3 DNA: TGTGCCAGCAGCTTGGCCCCCTCTTCTAGCGCAGATACGCAGTATTTT. This codes for CASSLAPSSSADTQYF.

This clone was found once. The rearrangement uses TRBV19 and TRBJ1-1, with D unresolved. V was shortened by 3 bases and J by 0 bases, with 14 bases between the two germline ends. Germline V gene lookup returns CDR1 LNHDA and CDR2 SQIVND (reference sequence). CDR3 size: 16 residues. CDR3 DNA sequence: TGTGCCAGTAGTATTTGGTTTGGAGGGATGAACACTGAAGCTTTCTTT. Protein sequence: CASSIWFGGMNTEAFF. Combining the CDR3 with reference TRBV19 and TRBJ1-1 gives the whole variable domain DGGITQSPKYLFRKEGQNVTLSCEQNLNHDAMYWYRQDPGQGLRLIYYSQIVNDFQKGDIAEGYSVSREKKESFPLTVTSAQKNPTAFYLCASSIWFGGMNTEAFFGQGTRLTVV.

The chain combines TRBV7-2 with TRBJ2-1; TRBD1 agrees at 9 bases. CDR1 is SGHTA and CDR2 is FQGNSA in the germline V gene. CDR3 length equals 13 residues. Trimming at V came to 5 bases and at J to 6 bases, leaving 2 bases not matched to a gene. The CDR3 loop reads CASSKTGGNEQFF. The CDR3 DNA reads as TGTGCCAGCAGCAAGACAGGGGGCAATGAGCAGTTCTTC.

V and J are TRBV4-2 and TRBJ2-2, with 15 bases lining up with TRBD2. This CDR3 has 17 amino acids. Germline V gene lookup returns CDR1 LGHNA and CDR2 YNFKEQ. V gave up 5 bases and J gave up 8 bases; unmatched junction bases: 9. Here the CDR3 DNA reads TGTGCCAGCAGCTATGGACTAGCGGGAGGGCTGAAGGGGGAGCTGTTTTTT. Translation: CASSYGLAGGLKGELFF.

The chain uses TRBV6-1 and TRBJ2-2; weak D call: TRBD1 (5 bases). In germline, CDR1 is MNHNS, CDR2 SASEGT. V was shortened by 7 bases and J by 6 bases, with 9 bases between the two germline ends. The CDR3 sequence is 12 residues long. CDR3 amino acids: CASKQESGELFF. DNA for the CDR3: TGTGCCAGCAAACAGGAGTCCGGGGAGCTGTTTTTT.

This chain joins TRBV5-1 and TRBJ2-7; 7 nucleotides align to TRBD1. In germline, CDR1 is SGHRS, CDR2 YFSETQ. The CDR3 is 15 amino acids. With 5 bases clipped from V and 3 bases from J, the junction kept 11 bases outside the gene matches. The CDR3 nucleotides are TGCGCCAGCAGGACGGGATACAGGGGAATCTACGAGCAGTACTTC. It specifies CASRTGYRGIYEQYF.

This chain connects TRBV6-1 to TRBJ2-2, with 10 bases identical to TRBD1. The CDR3 covers 14 residues. Trimming removed 7 bases from V and 6 bases from J; junction bases left unmatched: 5. Germline V gene data show CDR1 as MNHNS and CDR2 as SASEGT. The CDR3 nucleotides are TGTGCCAGCAATATAGGACAGGGGGCCGGGGAGCTGTTTTTT. Its protein product is CASNIGQGAGELFF.

J is TRBJ1-2 and V is TRBV11-1, with a weak D call TRBD1 (5 bases). V was shortened by 5 bases and J by 7 bases, with 20 bases between the two germline ends. The CDR3 extends over 15 amino acids. CDR1 SGHAT and CDR2 FQDESV come from the germline V gene (reference sequence). The CDR3 spells CASSVHRTPRGGYTF. CDR3 DNA: TGTGCCAGCAGCGTCCACAGGACCCCAAGAGGTGGCTACACCTTC.

This chain connects TRBV11-2 to TRBJ2-7, with D perhaps TRBD1 (5 bases). V shed 3 bases and J shed 0 bases, with 12 bases lying between them. The CDR3 is 15 amino acids. Germline V gene sequence: CDR1 SGHAT, CDR2 FQNNGV. The CDR3 DNA sequence: TGTGCCAGCAGCTTTAGGGGCGCGATCTCCTACGAGCAGTACTTC. Encoded protein: CASSFRGAISYEQYF.

The chain links TRBV4-1 to TRBJ1-2; 8 bases map to TRBD1. The V gene end was trimmed by 1 base and the J gene end by 4 bases; junction bases not matched to a gene: 11. Germline values: CDR1 MGHRA, CDR2 YSYEKL. This CDR3 spans 17 amino acids. The DNA for the CDR3 is TGCGCCAGCAGCCAAGCCCCCGGGACAGGAGGAATCTATGGCTACACCTTC. Its protein product is CASSQAPGTGGIYGYTF.